One sample yielded the 17 T cell receptor beta chains listed below, sequenced in a study of control samples from healthy donors and cancer patients. Generated by immunoSEQ multiplex PCR, the TCRdb table keeps only in-frame clones and is missing some. Among over 90,000 clones listed, approximately 90% were seen once. Sequenced material: PBMCs. Receptors originate from a man in his 60s with lung cancer.

This clone was detected once. The chain carries TRBV3-1 (or the pseudogene TRBV3-2) and TRBJ1-6, with 11 bases fitting TRBD1. V lost 4 bases, J lost 9 bases, and 11 bases stayed unmatched. Germline loops: CDR1 LGHDT, CDR2 YNNKEL (reference sequence). The CDR3 extends over 17 amino acids. CDR3 protein: CASSPWTGGDVSSPLHF. For the CDR3, the DNA is TGTGCCAGCAGCCCATGGACAGGGGGCGATGTAAGTTCACCCCTCCACTTT.

J is TRBJ2-3 and V is TRBV5-1; no firm D call. Looked up from germline, CDR1 is SGHRS and CDR2 is YFSETQ. The V end lost 7 bases, the J end lost 5 bases, and 14 bases lay between the germline ends. The CDR3 runs 13 residues. The DNA of the CDR3 is TGCGCCAGCTCGGACCTCCCAGAAGATACGCAGTATTTT. Its translation: CASSDLPEDTQYF.

This chain joins TRBV4-2 and TRBJ1-2; 11 positions match TRBD1. Germline values: CDR1 LGHNA, CDR2 YNFKEQ. The J segment lost 0 bases and the V segment lost 3 bases, leaving 6 bases of the junction unmatched. The length of the CDR3 is 17 residues. The CDR3 loop is CASSQADRGLSNYGYTF. The CDR3 nucleotides are TGTGCCAGCAGCCAGGCGGACAGGGGGCTCTCTAACTATGGCTACACCTTC.

The rearrangement uses TRBV10-2 and TRBJ1-2; 8 nucleotides line up with TRBD1. The CDR3 totals 14 residues. Germline V gene sequence: CDR1 WSHSY, CDR2 SAAADI. With V trimmed by 6 bases and J by 7 bases, 10 bases remained unmatched. In DNA, the CDR3 is TGCGCCAGCAGCGACAGGGGTTCTATAGGTGGCTACACCTTC. Its translation: CASSDRGSIGGYTF.

This CDR3 is CASSESPTDSYEQYF. The CDR3, as DNA: TGCGCCAGCAGTGAGTCGCCGACAGACTCCTACGAGCAGTACTTC. The V gene is TRBV10-2, the J gene TRBJ2-7, with D tentatively TRBD1 (5 bases). Germline V gene data show CDR1 as WSHSY and CDR2 as SAAADI. Trimming shortened V by 0 bases and J by 0 bases, and 9 bases separated the two germline ends. This CDR3 comprises 15 residues.

This chain uses TRBV19 with TRBJ2-1; 9 bases match TRBD1. Germline assignment: CDR1 LNHDA and CDR2 SQIVND (reference sequence). Germline trimming cut 3 bases from V and 8 bases from J; bases unmatched to any gene: 5. The length of the CDR3 is 14 residues. The CDR3 DNA follows: TGTGCCAGTAGTATGGGGGACAGGGTGTATGAGCAGTTCTTC. Translating gives CASSMGDRVYEQFF.

CDR3 coding DNA: TGTGCCACCAGCAGGGACCTTGGGAACACCGGGGAGCTGTTTTTT. Translated: CATSRDLGNTGELFF. The V call is TRBV15, the J call TRBJ2-2; D unclear. V lost 3 bases to trimming and J lost 1 base, with 9 bases between them. This CDR3 contains 15 residues. Germline V gene lookup returns CDR1 LNHNV and CDR2 YYDKDF (reference sequence).

This clone was counted a few times. This chain uses TRBV12-3 or TRBV12-4 with TRBJ1-4; D not certain. This CDR3 is built from 13 residues. V was pared by 5 bases and J by 7 bases, with 11 bases between. The CDR3 loop reads CASSRAEGEKLFF. CDR3 nucleotides: TGTGCCAGCAGTCGGGCCGAGGGTGAAAAACTGTTTTTT.

J is TRBJ2-1 and V is TRBV12-3 or TRBV12-4, with D perhaps TRBD2 (5 bases). Trimming removed 6 bases from V and 14 bases from J, with 17 bases in between. The CDR3 covers 12 residues. This CDR3 reads CASSEGSIRKFF. CDR3 nucleotide sequence: TGTGCCAGCAGCGAGGGTAGTATCAGGAAGTTCTTC.

The gene calls are TRBV30 and TRBJ1-1, with D perhaps TRBD1 (6 bases). This CDR3 contains 14 residues. Per the germline V gene, CDR1 is GTSNPN and CDR2 is SVGIG (reference sequence). The ends were cut back, 2 bases at V and 6 bases at J, with 16 bases in the middle. The CDR3 is CAWSFEGVTPEAFF. The DNA for the CDR3 is TGTGCCTGGAGTTTTGAGGGGGTGACTCCTGAAGCTTTCTTT. The whole variable domain, filled in from reference TRBV30 and TRBJ1-1, reads SQTIHQWPATLVQPVGSPLSLECTVEGTSNPNLYWYRQAAGRGLQLLFYSVGIGQISSEVPQNLSASRPQDRQFILSSKKLLLSDSGFYLCAWSFEGVTPEAFFGQGTRLTVV.

This sequence joins TRBV7-8 and TRBJ2-7; D may be TRBD1 or TRBD2 (5 bases each). Germline V gene lookup returns CDR1 SGHVS and CDR2 FQNEAQ. CDR3 length: 13 residues. V lost 2 bases to trimming and J lost 6 bases, with 11 bases between them. The CDR3, as DNA: TGTGCCAGCAGCTTAATTGGGGGATCCGAGCAGTACGTC. Its protein is CASSLIGGSEQYV.

This chain uses TRBV5-6 with TRBJ1-2, with D possibly TRBD1 on 6 matching bases. This CDR3 is built from 12 residues. The ends were cut back, 2 bases at V and 5 bases at J, with 7 bases in the middle. Germline V lookup: CDR1 SGHDT, CDR2 YYEEEE. The CDR3, as DNA: TGTGCCAGCAGCTTCGGACAGTATGGCTACACCTTC. This sequence encodes CASSFGQYGYTF.

The gene calls are TRBV6-4 and TRBJ2-5, with 10 bases that match TRBD1. Per germline, CDR1 MRHNA and CDR2 SNTAGT. The ends lost 6 bases at V and 4 bases at J; junction bases unmatched: 8. The CDR3 length is 15 residues. The CDR3 DNA follows: TGTGCCAGCAGGAGACAGGGGGCTTCGGCAGAGACCCAGTACTTC. Translating it yields CASRRQGASAETQYF.

The chain joins TRBV7-6 to TRBJ2-7, with D uncertain. Germline CDR1 reads SGHVS; CDR2 reads FNYEAQ. V was trimmed by 8 bases and J by 0 bases, leaving 14 bases between them. There are 14 residues in the CDR3. This CDR3 reads CASRRPASSYEQYV. DNA for the CDR3: TGTGCCAGCCGCCGGCCGGCGAGCTCCTACGAGCAGTACGTC.

The chain has TRBV5-1 and TRBJ2-3, with 7 bases matching TRBD2. The trim removed 4 bases at V and 8 bases at J, leaving 7 bases unmatched. CDR1 is SGHRS and CDR2 is YFSETQ in the germline V gene. The CDR3 extends over 13 amino acids. CDR3 sequence (DNA): TGCGCCAGCAGCCCTGGGGGGGGGAGTACGCAGTATTTT. It specifies CASSPGGGSTQYF.

The chain combines TRBV15 with TRBJ2-4; 13 bases match TRBD2. This CDR3 comprises 18 residues. V dropped 3 bases and J dropped 1; count of bases not matched to a gene: 6. CDR1 and CDR2 from the germline V gene are LNHNV and YYDKDF (reference sequence). This chain's CDR3 is CATSRTSGGSRAKNIQYF. CDR3 bases: TGTGCCACCAGCAGGACTAGCGGGGGGAGCCGGGCCAAAAACATTCAGTACTTC.

The chain employs TRBV5-8 and TRBJ1-1; 8 positions agree with TRBD1. The CDR3 totals 14 residues. V trimming: 4 bases; J trimming: 10 bases; junction bases outside the gene matches: 12. Per the germline V gene, CDR1 is SGHTS and CDR2 is YDEGEE. DNA for the CDR3: TGTGCCAGCAGCAGCTCTCAGGGGGCAGGTGGAGCTTTCTTT. Translation gives CASSSSQGAGGAFF. The entire variable domain, with the rest obtained from reference TRBV5-8 and TRBJ1-1, is as follows: EAGVTQSPTHLIKTRGQQATLRCSPISGHTSVYWYQQALGLGLQFLLWYDEGEERNRGNFPPRFSGRQFPNYSSELNVNALELEDSALYLCASSSSQGAGGAFFGQGTRLTVV.